The 6 T cell receptor beta chains reported below all come from one sample, sequenced in a study of T cells in Graves' hyperthyroidism and ophthalmopathy. TCR beta CDR3 sequences were amplified from RNA transcripts. The study used the HTBI primer set for a first-round RT-PCR of the TCR CDR3. TCRdb processed the multiplex PCR reads anew with MiXCR; each CDR3 protein has one entry. The sample lists 730,000 or so distinct CDR3 sequences; around 20% were seen once. Sequenced sample: blood. Receptor source: a woman in her forties or fifties with Graves' hyperthyroidism that later progressed to Graves' ophthalmopathy.

There are a few counts of this clonotype. The chain links TRBV29-1 to TRBJ1-6; perhaps TRBD1 as D (5 bases). The V and J ends lost 5 bases and 5 bases respectively, with 13 bases between them. This CDR3 spans 14 amino acids. Germline V lookup: CDR1 SQVTM, CDR2 ANQGSEA. This chain's CDR3 is CSVSYGTDNSPLHF. The DNA for the CDR3 is TGCAGCGTTTCGTATGGGACGGATAATTCACCCCTCCACTTT.

This clonotype was seen a handful of times. The chain uses TRBV20-1 and TRBJ1-5; tentatively, D is TRBD1 (5 bases). The ends were cut back, 2 bases at V and 3 bases at J, with 14 bases in the middle. Germline V gene sequence: CDR1 DFQATT, CDR2 SNEGSKA (reference sequence). The CDR3 loop spans 15 amino acids. In nucleotides, the CDR3 is TGCAGTGCTAGACCTCCGGGACGCAACAATCAGCCCCAGCATTTT. Residues: CSARPPGRNNQPQHF.

The J gene is TRBJ2-7, the V gene TRBV12-3 or TRBV12-4; D gene unclear. The V end lost 6 bases, the J end lost 3 bases, and 12 bases lay between the germline ends. The CDR3 totals 13 residues. CDR3 residues: CASSPPNYYEQYF. The CDR3 nucleotides are TGTGCCAGCAGCCCCCCGAACTACTACGAGCAGTACTTC.

The chain links TRBV20-1 to TRBJ2-5; TRBD2 aligns across 13 bases. J was trimmed by 4 bases and V by 5 bases; bases with no gene match: 4. The CDR3 is 14 residues long. In germline, CDR1 is DFQATT, CDR2 SNEGSKA (reference sequence). CDR3 DNA sequence: TGCAGTGCTCTGGGACTAGCGGGAACAGAGACCCAGTACTTC. The encoded protein is CSALGLAGTETQYF.

The sample holds one count of this clonotype. The chain is built from TRBV5-1 and TRBJ2-7; 9 nucleotides line up with TRBD2. Trimming at V came to 0 bases and at J to 3 bases, leaving 1 base not matched to a gene. This CDR3 comprises 14 residues. CDR1 is SGHRS, CDR2 YFSETQ, per germline. The CDR3 sequence is CASSLASGNYEQYF. CDR3 in DNA: TGCGCCAGCAGCTTGGCTAGCGGGAACTACGAGCAGTACTTC.

This clonotype was seen more than once but under ten times. Possible read error: a much larger clone is one base away. This chain connects TRBV5-6 to TRBJ1-1, with TRBD1 matching 9 bases. Germline V gene lookup returns CDR1 SGHDT and CDR2 YYEEEE. The CDR3 length is 14 residues. J lost 5 bases, V lost 3 bases, and 5 bases had no gene match. CDR3 in amino acids: CASSWGTGRTEAFF. The CDR3 region has the DNA TGTGCCAGCAGCTGGGGGACAGGGAGGACTGAAGCTTTCTTT. Full variable domain (remainder filled in from reference TRBV5-6 and TRBJ1-1): DAGVTQSPTHLIKTRGQQVTLRCSPKSGHDTVSWYQQALGQGPQFIFQYYEEEERQRGNFPDRFSGHQFPNYSSELNVNALLLGDSALYLCASSWGTGRTEAFFGQGTRLTVV.